One and the same sample provided the 5 T cell receptor beta chains below, sequenced in a study of circulating and synovial CD4+ cells in juvenile arthritis. Method: immunoSEQ multiplex PCR; TCRdb's copy keeps in-frame clones and lacks some. This sample yields about 33,000 clones, of which over 90% are seen a single time; 0.15% to 0.2% belongs to the top ten. The sequenced sample consisted of CD4+ T cells from blood. Source of these receptors: a human donor with juvenile idiopathic arthritis.

The genes are TRBV28 and TRBJ1-1, with D possibly TRBD1 on 5 matching bases. CDR1 and CDR2 (germline): MDHEN, SYDVKM. The CDR3 extends over 14 amino acids. Trimming left V 3 bases short and J 11 bases short, with 19 bases between. DNA for the CDR3: TGTGCCAGCAGTTTTTACGCCGGGAGGGGTGAGGCTTTCTTT. It codes for CASSFYAGRGEAFF.

V is TRBV6-5 and J is TRBJ2-3, with a possible D match to TRBD1 (7 bases). The germline V gene encodes CDR1 MNHEY and CDR2 SVGAGI. The CDR3 totals 15 residues. V was cut by 4 bases and J by 3 bases, with 14 bases left in between. This chain's CDR3 is CASSSRDSGTDTQYF. In DNA, the CDR3 is TGTGCCAGCAGTTCCCGGGACAGCGGGACAGATACGCAGTATTTT.

CDR3 sequence (DNA): TGTGCCAGCAGCCAAGATGTACCCCCAGGGGCGAATTATGGCTACACCTTC. Translating it yields CASSQDVPPGANYGYTF. This chain joins TRBV4-2 and TRBJ1-2; weak D call: TRBD1 (6 bases). CDR1 and CDR2 from the germline V gene are LGHNA and YNFKEQ. The CDR3 runs to 17 residues. Deletions cut 0 bases from V and 5 bases from J, with 19 bases between.

The gene calls are TRBV19 and TRBJ2-3; D is possibly TRBD2 (5 bases). Germline V lookup: CDR1 LNHDA, CDR2 SQIVND (reference sequence). The V end lost 5 bases, the J end lost 2 bases, and 11 bases lay between the germline ends. CDR3 size: 14 residues. The CDR3 spells CASSSRETTDTQYF. The CDR3 DNA is TGTGCCAGTAGTTCTCGGGAAACCACAGATACGCAGTATTTT.

V gene TRBV10-3 combines with J gene TRBJ2-2; TRBD2 matches 14 bases. The germline CDR1 and CDR2 sequences are ENHRY and SYGVKD. V shed 0 bases and J 6 bases; nucleotides not matched to a gene: 12. CDR3 length equals 20 residues. In DNA, the CDR3 is TGTGCCATCAGTGAGTCGGTTGGGACCGGGACTAGCGGGAGTCCCGGGGAGCTGTTTTTT. It specifies CAISESVGTGTSGSPGELFF.